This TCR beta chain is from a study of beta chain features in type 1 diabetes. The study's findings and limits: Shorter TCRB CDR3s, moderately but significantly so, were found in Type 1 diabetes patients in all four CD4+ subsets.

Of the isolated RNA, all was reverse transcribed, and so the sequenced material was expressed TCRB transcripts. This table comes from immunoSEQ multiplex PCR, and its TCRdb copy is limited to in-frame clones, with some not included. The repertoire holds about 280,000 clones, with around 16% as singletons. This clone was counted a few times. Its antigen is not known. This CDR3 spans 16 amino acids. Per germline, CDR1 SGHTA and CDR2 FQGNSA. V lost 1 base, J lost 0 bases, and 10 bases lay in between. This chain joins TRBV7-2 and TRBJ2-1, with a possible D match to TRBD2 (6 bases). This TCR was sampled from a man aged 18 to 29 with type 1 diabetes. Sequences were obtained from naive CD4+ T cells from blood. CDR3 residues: CASSLVAGSSYNEQFF. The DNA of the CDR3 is TGTGCCAGCAGCTTAGTCGCGGGGAGCTCCTACAATGAGCAGTTCTTC.